This TCR beta chain was captured by sequencing in a study of T cells in localized non-small cell lung cancer. CDR1 is SNHLY, CDR2 FYNNEI, per germline. The CDR3 is 14 amino acids. V lost 2 bases and J lost 7, with 14 bases in between. On this clone itself: Its matching antigen is unknown.

Study-level points and caveats: Maximal T cell clonality occurred in uninvolved adjacent lung, with tumor ranking below it. A median of 57 of the top 100 tumor clones appeared in adjacent lung, which was paired and uninvolved. Sequencing was restricted to one tumor region; therefore, heterogeneity remains possible.

The method was immunoSEQ multiplex PCR; TCRdb's version includes in-frame clones alone and lacks a portion of them. The sample has 90,000 to 95,000 clones, 80% to 90% seen once; the top ten hold over 12%. This receptor was taken from a man aged 40 to 69 with stage I squamous cell lung carcinoma. The sample consisted of peripheral blood, taken before any cancer treatment. The genes are TRBV2 and TRBJ2-5, with D perhaps TRBD1 (6 bases). The CDR3 DNA reads TGTGCCAGCAGTGAAACACACAGGGAAGGGACCCAGTACTTC. Translation gives CASSETHREGTQYF.